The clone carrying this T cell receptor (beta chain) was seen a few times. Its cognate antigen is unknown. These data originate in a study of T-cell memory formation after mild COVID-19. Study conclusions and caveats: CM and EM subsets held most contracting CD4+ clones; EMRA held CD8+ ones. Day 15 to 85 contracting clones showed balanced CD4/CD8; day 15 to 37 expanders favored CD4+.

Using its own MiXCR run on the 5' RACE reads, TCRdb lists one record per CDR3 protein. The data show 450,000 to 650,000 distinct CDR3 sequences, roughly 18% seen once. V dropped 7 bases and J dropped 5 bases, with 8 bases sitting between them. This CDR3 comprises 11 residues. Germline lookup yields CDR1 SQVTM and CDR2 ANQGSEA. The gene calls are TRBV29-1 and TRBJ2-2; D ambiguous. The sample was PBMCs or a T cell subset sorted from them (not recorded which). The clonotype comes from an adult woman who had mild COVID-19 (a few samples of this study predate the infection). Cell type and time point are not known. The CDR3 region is CSGYTTGELFF. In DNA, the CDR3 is TGCAGCGGCTATACGACCGGGGAGCTGTTTTTT.